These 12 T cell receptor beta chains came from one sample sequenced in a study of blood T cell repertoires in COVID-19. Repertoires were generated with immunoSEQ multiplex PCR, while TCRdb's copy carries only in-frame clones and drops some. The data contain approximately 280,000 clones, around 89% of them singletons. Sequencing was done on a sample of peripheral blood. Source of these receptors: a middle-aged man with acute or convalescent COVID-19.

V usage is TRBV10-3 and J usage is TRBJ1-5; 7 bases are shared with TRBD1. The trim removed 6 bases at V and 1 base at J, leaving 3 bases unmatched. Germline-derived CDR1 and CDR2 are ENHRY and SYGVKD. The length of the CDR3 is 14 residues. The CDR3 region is CAISSGQSNQPQHF. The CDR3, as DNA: TGTGCCATCAGCTCGGGACAGAGCAATCAGCCCCAGCATTTT.

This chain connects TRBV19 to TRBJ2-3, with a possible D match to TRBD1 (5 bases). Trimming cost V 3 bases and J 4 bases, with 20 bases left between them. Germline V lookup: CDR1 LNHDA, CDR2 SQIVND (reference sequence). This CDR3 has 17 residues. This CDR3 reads CASSIDLGRARADTQYF. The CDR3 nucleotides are TGTGCCAGTAGTATTGATCTAGGCAGGGCTAGGGCAGATACGCAGTATTTT.

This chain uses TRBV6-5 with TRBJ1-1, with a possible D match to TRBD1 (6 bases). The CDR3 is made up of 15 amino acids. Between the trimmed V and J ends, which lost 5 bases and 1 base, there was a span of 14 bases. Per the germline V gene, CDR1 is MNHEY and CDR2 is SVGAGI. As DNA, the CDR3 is TGTGCCAGCAGTAACATGTGGACAGCGAACACTGAAGCTTTCTTT. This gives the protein CASSNMWTANTEAFF.

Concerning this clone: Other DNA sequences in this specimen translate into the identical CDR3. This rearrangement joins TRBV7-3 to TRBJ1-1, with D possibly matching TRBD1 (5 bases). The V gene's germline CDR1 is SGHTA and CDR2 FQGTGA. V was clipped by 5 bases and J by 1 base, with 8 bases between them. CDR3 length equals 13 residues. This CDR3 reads CASSRGGNTEAFF. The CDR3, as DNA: TGTGCCAGCAGCAGGGGCGGGAACACTGAAGCTTTCTTT.

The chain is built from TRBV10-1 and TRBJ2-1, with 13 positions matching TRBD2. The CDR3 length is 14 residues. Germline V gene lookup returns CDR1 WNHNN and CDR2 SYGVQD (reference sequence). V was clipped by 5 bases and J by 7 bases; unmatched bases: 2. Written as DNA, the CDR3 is TGCGCCAGCAGTCCACTAGCGGGGGGGAATGAGCAGTTCTTC. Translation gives CASSPLAGGNEQFF.

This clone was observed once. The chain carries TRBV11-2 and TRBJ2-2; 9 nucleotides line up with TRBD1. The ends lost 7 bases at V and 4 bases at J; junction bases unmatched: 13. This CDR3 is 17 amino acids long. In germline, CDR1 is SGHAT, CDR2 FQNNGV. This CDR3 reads CASTTSRDRASTGELFF. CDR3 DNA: TGTGCCAGCACCACGTCCCGGGACAGGGCGAGCACCGGGGAGCTGTTTTTT.

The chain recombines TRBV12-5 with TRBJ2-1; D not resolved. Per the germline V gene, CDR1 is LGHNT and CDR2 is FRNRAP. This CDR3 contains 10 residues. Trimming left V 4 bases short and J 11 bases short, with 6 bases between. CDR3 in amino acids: CASGYFKQFF. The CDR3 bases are TGTGCTAGTGGTTACTTTAAGCAGTTCTTC.

DNA for the CDR3: TGTGCCAGCAGCTTAGTTTATGCGTGGCAGGGGAAGAGCCCCCTCCACTTT. It yields the protein CASSLVYAWQGKSPLHF. J is TRBJ1-6 and V is TRBV7-9, with D perhaps matching TRBD1 (6 bases). In germline, CDR1 is SEHNR, CDR2 FQNEAQ (reference sequence). This CDR3 contains 17 residues. The ends were cut back, 1 base at V and 13 bases at J, with 23 bases in the middle.

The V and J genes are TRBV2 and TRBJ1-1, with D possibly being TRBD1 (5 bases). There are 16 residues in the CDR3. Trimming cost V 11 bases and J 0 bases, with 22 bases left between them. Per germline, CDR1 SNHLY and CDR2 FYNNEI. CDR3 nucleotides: TGTGCCGGATCGGACACCCGATTGGCGGTGAACACTGAAGCTTTCTTT. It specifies CAGSDTRLAVNTEAFF.

The DNA for the CDR3 is TGCAGTGCTAGTGCGTTAGCGGGGGTTAAGTTCACAGATACGCAGTATTTT. It encodes CSASALAGVKFTDTQYF. V is TRBV20-1 and J is TRBJ2-3; 9 positions match TRBD2. The J segment lost 2 bases and the V segment lost 3 bases, leaving 12 bases of the junction unmatched. Germline V gene lookup returns CDR1 DFQATT and CDR2 SNEGSKA (reference sequence). The CDR3 has 17 residues.

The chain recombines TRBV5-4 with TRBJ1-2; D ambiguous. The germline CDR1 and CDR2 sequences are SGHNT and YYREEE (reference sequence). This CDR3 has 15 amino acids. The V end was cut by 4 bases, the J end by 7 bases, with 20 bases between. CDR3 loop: CASSQNNGLPSGYTF. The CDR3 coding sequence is TGTGCCAGCAGCCAGAATAATGGTCTCCCTAGTGGCTACACCTTC.

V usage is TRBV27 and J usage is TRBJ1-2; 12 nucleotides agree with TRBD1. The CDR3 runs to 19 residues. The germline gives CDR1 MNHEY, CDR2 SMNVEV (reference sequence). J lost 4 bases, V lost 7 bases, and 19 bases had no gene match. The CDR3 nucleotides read TGTGCCAGCAAGGCTCCCCGCCCCGGGACAGGGGGCGCTGCCTATGGCTACACCTTC. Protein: CASKAPRPGTGGAAYGYTF.